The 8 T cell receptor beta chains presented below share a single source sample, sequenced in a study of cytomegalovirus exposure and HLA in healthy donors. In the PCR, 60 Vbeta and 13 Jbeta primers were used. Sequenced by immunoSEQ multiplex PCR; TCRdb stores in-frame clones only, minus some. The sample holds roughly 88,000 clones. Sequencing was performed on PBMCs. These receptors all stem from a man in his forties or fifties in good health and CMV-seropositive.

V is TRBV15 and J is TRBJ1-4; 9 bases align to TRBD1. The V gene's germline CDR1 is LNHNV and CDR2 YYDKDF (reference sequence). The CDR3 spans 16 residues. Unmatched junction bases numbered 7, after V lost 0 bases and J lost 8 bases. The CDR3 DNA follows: TGTGCCACCAGCAGAGATCGGGACAGGGCCCAAGAAAAACTGTTTTTT. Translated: CATSRDRDRAQEKLFF.

The DNA for the CDR3 is TGTGCCTGGAGGACAGCGAACACCGGGGAGCTGTTTTTT. This gives the protein CAWRTANTGELFF. This chain joins TRBV30 and TRBJ2-2; D is perhaps TRBD1 (5 bases). CDR1 and CDR2 from the germline V gene are GTSNPN and SVGIG (reference sequence). The CDR3 contains 13 residues. Trimming took 3 bases from V and 0 from J, leaving 5 bases between them. The full variable domain, completed using reference TRBV30 and TRBJ2-2, is SQTIHQWPATLVQPVGSPLSLECTVEGTSNPNLYWYRQAAGRGLQLLFYSVGIGQISSEVPQNLSASRPQDRQFILSSKKLLLSDSGFYLCAWRTANTGELFFGEGSRLTVL.

In DNA form, the CDR3 reads TGCAGCGTCGTCGGGACAGTCTATGGCTACACCTTC. Translation: CSVVGTVYGYTF. V gene TRBV29-1 combines with J gene TRBJ1-2; 7 nucleotides agree with TRBD1. With 6 bases clipped from V and 4 bases from J, the junction kept 5 bases outside the gene matches. CDR1 is SQVTM, CDR2 ANQGSEA, per germline. The CDR3 sequence is 12 residues long.

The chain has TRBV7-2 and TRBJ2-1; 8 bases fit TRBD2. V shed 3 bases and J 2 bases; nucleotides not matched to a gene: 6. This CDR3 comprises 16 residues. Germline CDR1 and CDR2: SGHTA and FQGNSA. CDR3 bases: TGTGCCAGCAGCTTCCAAGCGGGAGACACCTACAATGAGCAGTTCTTC. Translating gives CASSFQAGDTYNEQFF.

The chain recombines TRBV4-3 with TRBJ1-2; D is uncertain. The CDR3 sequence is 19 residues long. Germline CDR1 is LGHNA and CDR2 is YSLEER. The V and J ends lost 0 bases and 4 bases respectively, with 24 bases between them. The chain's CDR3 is CASSQERETYAGSLYGYTF. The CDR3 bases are TGCGCCAGCAGCCAAGAGCGGGAGACTTACGCGGGGTCACTCTATGGCTACACCTTC.

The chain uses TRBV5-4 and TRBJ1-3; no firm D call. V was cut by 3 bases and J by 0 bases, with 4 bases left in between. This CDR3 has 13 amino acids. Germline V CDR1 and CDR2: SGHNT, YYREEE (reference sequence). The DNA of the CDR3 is TGTGCCAGCAGCTATAACTCTGGAAACACCATATATTTT. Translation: CASSYNSGNTIYF.

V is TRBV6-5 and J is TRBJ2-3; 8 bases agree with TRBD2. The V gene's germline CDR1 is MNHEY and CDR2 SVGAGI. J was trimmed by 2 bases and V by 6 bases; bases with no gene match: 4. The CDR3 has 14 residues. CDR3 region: CASSSGGSTDTQYF. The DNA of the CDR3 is TGTGCCAGCAGCAGCGGGGGTTCCACAGATACGCAGTATTTT.

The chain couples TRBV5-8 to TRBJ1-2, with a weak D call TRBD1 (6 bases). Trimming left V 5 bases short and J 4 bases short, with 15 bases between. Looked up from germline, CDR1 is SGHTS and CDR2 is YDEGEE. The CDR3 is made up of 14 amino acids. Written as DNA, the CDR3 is TGTGCCAGCAGTCATACAGGGAATCCCTATGGCTACACCTTC. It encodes CASSHTGNPYGYTF.